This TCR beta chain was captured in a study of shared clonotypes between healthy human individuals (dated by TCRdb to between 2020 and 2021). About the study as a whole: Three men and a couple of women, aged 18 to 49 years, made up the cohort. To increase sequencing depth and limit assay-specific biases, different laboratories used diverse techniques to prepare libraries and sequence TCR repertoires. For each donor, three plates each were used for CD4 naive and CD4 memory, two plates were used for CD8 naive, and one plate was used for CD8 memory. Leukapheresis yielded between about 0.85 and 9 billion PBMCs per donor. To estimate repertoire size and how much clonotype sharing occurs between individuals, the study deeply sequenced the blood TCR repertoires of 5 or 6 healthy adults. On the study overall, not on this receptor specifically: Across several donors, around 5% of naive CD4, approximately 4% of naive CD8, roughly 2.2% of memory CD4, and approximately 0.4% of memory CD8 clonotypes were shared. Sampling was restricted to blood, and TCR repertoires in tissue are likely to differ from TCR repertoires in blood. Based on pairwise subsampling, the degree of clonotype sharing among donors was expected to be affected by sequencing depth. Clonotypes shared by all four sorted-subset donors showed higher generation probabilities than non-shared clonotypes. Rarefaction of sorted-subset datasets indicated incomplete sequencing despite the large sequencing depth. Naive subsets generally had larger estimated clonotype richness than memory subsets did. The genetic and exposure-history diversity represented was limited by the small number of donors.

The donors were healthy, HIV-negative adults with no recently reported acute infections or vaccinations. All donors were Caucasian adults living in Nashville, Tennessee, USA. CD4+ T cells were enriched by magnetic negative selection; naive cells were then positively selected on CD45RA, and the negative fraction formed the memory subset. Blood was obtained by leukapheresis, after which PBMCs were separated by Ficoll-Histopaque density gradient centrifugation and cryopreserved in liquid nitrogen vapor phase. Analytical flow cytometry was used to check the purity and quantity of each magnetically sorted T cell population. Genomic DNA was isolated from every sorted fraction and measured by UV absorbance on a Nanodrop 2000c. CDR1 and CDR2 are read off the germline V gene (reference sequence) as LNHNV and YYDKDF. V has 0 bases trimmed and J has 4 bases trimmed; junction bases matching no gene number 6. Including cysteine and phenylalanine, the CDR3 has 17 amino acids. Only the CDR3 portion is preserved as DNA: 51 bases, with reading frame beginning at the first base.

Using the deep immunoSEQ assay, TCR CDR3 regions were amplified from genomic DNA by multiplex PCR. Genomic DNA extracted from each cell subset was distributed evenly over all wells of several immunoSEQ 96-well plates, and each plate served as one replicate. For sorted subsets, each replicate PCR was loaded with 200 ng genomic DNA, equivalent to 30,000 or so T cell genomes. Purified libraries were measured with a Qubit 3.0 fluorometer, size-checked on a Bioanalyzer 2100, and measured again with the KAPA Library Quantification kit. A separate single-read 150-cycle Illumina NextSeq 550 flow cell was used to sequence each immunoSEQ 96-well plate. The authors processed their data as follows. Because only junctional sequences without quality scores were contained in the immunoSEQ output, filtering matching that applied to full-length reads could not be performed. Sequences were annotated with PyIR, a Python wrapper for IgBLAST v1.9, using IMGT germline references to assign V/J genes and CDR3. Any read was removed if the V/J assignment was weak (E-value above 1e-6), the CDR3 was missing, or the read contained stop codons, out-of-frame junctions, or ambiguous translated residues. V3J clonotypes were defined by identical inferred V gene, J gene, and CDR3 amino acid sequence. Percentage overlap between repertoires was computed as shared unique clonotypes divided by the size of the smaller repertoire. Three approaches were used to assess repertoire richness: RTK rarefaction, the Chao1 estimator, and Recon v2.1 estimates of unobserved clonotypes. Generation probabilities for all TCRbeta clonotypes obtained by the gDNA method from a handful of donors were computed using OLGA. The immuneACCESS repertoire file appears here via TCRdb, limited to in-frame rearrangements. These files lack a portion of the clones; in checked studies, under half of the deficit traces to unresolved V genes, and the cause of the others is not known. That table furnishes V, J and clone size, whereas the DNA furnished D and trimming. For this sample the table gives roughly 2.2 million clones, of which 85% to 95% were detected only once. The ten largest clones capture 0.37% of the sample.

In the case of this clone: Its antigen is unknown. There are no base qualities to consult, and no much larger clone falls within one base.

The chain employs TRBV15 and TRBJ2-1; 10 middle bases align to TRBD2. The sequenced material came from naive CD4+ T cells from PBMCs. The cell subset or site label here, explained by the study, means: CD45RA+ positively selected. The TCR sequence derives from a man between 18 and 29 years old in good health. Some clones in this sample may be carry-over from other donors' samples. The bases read TGTGCCACCAGCAGAGATCTAGCGGGAGTAACTTACAATGAGCAGTTCTTC. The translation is CATSRDLAGVTYNEQFF.